This T cell receptor beta chain came from a study of OX40 agonist ivuxolimab in advanced cancers. Germline trimming cut 4 bases from V and 6 bases from J; bases unmatched to any gene: 5. CDR3 length: 14 residues. The V gene's germline CDR1 is SGHAT and CDR2 FQNNGV. The protocol was immunoSEQ multiplex PCR, while the TCRdb copy is restricted to in-frame clones and leaves out a portion. The sample gives about 61,000 clones, 82% of which show up once; 0.52% is in the top ten. The V gene is TRBV11-2, the J gene TRBJ2-2; the match to TRBD2 covers 7 bases. Sequences were derived from CD4+ or CD8+ T cells sorted from blood, sampled in a trial of the OX40 agonist ivuxolimab. This receptor was taken from an adult with an advanced solid tumor such as melanoma, head and neck, liver or kidney cancer. The CDR3 loop is CASSSRAGAGELFF. CDR3 in DNA: TGTGCCAGCAGCTCCCGGGCGGGAGCCGGGGAGCTGTTTTTT.